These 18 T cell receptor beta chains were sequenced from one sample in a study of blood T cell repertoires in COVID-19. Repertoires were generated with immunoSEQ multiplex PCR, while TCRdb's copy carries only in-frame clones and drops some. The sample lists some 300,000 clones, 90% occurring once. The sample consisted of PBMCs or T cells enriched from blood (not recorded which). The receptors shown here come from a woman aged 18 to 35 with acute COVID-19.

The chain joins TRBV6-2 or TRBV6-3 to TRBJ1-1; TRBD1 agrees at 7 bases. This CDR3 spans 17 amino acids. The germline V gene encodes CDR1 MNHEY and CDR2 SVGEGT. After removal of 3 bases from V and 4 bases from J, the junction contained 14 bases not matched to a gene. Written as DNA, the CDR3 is TGTGCCAGCAGTTATTATGACAGGGAGTTATGGCGCACTGAAGCTTTCTTT. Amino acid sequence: CASSYYDRELWRTEAFF.

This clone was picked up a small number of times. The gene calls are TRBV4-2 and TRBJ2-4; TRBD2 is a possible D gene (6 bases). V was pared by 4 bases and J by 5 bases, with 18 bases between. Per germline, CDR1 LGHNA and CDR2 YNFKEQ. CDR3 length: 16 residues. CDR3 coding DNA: TGTGCCAGCAGCCTCCTCCTTAGCCGCGGGGAAAACATTCAGTACTTC. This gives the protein CASSLLLSRGENIQYF.

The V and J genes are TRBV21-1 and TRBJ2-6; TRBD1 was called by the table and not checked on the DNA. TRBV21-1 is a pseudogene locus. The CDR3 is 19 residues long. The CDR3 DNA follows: TGTGCCAGCAGCCGGATTCGGGACAGGGAATTTCCTGGGGCCAACGTCCTGACTTTC. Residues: CASSRIRDREFPGANVLTF.

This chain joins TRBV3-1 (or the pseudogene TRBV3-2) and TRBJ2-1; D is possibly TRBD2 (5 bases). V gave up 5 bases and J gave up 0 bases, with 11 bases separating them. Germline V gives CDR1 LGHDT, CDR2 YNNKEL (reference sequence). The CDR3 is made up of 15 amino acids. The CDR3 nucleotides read TGTGCCAGCAGCTCGAGAGGGAGCTCCTACAATGAGCAGTTCTTC. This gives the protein CASSSRGSSYNEQFF.

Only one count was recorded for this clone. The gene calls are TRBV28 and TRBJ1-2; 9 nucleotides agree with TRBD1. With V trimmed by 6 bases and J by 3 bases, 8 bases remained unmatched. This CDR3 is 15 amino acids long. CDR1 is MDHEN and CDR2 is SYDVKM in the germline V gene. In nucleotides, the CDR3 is TGTGCCAGCAGCCAGGGGACAGGGAGATACTATGGCTACACCTTC. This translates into CASSQGTGRYYGYTF.

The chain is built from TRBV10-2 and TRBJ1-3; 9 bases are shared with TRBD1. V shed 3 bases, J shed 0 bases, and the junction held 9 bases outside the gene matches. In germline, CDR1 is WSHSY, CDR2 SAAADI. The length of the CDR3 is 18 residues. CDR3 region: CASSDSRNRGLSGNTIYF. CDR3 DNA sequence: TGCGCCAGCAGTGACTCCCGGAACAGGGGGCTCTCTGGAAACACCATATATTTT.

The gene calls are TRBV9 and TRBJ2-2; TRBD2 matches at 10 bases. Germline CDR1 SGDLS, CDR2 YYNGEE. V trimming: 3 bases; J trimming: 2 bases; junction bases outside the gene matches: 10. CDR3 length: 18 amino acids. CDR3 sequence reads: CASSAKSGRAVNTGELFF. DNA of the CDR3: TGTGCCAGCAGCGCAAAAAGCGGGAGGGCCGTAAACACCGGGGAGCTGTTTTTT.

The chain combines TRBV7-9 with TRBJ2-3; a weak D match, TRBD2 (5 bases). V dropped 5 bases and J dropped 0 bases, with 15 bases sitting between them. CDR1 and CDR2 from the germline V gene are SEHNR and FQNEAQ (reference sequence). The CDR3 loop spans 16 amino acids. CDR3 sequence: CASSRKTRTSTDTQYF. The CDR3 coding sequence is TGTGCCAGCAGCCGAAAAACTAGGACTAGCACAGATACGCAGTATTTT.

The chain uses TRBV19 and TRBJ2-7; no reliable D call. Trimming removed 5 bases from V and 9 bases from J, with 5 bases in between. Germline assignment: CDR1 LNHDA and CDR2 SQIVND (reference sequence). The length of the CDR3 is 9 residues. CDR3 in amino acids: CASSFRQYF. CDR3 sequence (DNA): TGTGCCAGTAGTTTTAGGCAGTACTTC. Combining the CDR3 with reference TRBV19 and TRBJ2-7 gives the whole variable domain DGGITQSPKYLFRKEGQNVTLSCEQNLNHDAMYWYRQDPGQGLRLIYYSQIVNDFQKGDIAEGYSVSREKKESFPLTVTSAQKNPTAFYLCASSFRQYFGPGTRLTVT.

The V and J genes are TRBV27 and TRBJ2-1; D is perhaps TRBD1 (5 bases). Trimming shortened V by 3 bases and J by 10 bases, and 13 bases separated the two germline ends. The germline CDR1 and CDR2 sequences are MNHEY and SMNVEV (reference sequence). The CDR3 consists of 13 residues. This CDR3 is CASSFIGVGEQFF. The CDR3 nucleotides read TGTGCCAGCAGTTTTATAGGGGTGGGGGAGCAGTTCTTC.

CDR3 sequence: CASSTSLEGAGGYTF. CDR3 coding DNA: TGTGCCAGCAGCACATCACTTGAAGGGGCGGGAGGCTACACCTTC. The chain has TRBV9 and TRBJ1-2; the D gene is possibly TRBD1 (5 bases). Trimming removed 4 bases at V and 8 bases at J, with 21 bases between. Per the germline V gene, CDR1 is SGDLS and CDR2 is YYNGEE. The CDR3 spans 15 residues.

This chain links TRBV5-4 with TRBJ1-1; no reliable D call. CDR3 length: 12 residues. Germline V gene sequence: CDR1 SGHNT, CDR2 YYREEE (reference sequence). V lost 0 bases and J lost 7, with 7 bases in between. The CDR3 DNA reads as TGTGCCAGCAGCTTGGACAGTGTTGAAGCTTTCTTT. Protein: CASSLDSVEAFF.

The CDR3 nucleotides read TGTGCCAGCAGCGTCCGACAGGGAAAGAACACTGAAGCTTTCTTT. This sequence encodes CASSVRQGKNTEAFF. The rearrangement joins TRBV11-2 to TRBJ1-1; 7 nucleotides align to TRBD1. Trimming removed 5 bases from V and 1 base from J; junction bases left unmatched: 7. This CDR3 region has 15 residues. Germline V lookup: CDR1 SGHAT, CDR2 FQNNGV. Together with reference TRBV11-2 and TRBJ1-1, the CDR3 gives the full variable domain: EAGVAQSPRYKIIEKRQSVAFWCNPISGHATLYWYQQILGQGPKLLIQFQNNGVVDDSQLPKDRFSAERLKGVDSTLKIQPAKLEDSAVYLCASSVRQGKNTEAFFGQGTRLTVV.

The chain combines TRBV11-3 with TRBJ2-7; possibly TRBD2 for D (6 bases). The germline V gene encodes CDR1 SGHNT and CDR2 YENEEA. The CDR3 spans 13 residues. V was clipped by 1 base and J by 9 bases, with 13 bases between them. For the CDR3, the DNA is TGTGCCAGCAGCTTAGTCCGCGGGGTCGGGCAGTACTTC. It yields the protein CASSLVRGVGQYF.

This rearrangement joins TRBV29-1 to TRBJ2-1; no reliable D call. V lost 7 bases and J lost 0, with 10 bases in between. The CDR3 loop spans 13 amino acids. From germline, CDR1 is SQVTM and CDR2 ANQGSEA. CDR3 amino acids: CSGQASSYNEQFF. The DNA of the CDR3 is TGCAGCGGTCAGGCGAGCTCCTACAATGAGCAGTTCTTC.

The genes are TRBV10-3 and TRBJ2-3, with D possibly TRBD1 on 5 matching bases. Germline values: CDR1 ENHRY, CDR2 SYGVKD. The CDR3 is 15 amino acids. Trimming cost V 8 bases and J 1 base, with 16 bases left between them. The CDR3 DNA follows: TGTGCCATCCTGTTGAGCCTGACAGGCACAGATACGCAGTATTTT. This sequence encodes CAILLSLTGTDTQYF.

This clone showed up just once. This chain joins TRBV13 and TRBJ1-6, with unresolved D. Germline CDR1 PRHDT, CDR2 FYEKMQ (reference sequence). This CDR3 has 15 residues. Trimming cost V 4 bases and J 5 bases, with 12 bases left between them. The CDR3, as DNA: TGTGCCAGCAGCTCCGGAGGGTACGATAATTCACCCCTCCACTTT. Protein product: CASSSGGYDNSPLHF.

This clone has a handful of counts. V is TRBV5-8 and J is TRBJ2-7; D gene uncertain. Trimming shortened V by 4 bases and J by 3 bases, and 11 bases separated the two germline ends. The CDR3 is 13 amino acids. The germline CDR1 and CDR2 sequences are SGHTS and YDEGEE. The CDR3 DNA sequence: TGTGCCAGCAGCCCCTTTTCGGGCTACGAGCAGTACTTC. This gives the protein CASSPFSGYEQYF.